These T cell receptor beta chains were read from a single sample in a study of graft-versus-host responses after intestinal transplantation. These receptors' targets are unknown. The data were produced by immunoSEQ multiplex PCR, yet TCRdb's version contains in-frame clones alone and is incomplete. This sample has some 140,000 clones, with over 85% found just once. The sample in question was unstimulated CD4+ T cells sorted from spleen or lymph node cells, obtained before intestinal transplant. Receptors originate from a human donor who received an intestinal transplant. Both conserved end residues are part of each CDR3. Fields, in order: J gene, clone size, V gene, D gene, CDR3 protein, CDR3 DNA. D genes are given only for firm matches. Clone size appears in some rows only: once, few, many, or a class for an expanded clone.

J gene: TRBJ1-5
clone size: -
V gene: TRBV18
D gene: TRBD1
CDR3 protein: CASSPFSGTGINQPQHF
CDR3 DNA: TGTGCCAGCTCACCCTTTTCGGGGACAGGAATAAATCAGCCCCAGCATTTT

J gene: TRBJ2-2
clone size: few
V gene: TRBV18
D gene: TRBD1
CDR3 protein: CASSLEGQGLTGELFF
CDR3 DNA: TGTGCCAGCTCACTTGAGGGACAGGGACTCACCGGGGAGCTGTTTTTT

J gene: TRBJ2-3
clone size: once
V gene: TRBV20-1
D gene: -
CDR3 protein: CSARATDTQYF
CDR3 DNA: TGCAGTGCTAGAGCGACAGATACGCAGTATTTT

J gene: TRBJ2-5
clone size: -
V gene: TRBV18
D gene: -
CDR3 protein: CASSPRGRPVETQYF
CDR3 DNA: TGTGCCAGCTCACCTCGGGGGCGCCCTGTAGAGACCCAGTACTTC

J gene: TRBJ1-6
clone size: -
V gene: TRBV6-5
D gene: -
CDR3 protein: CASSEDTNSPLHF
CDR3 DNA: TGTGCCAGCAGTGAGGACACCAATTCACCCCTCCACTTT

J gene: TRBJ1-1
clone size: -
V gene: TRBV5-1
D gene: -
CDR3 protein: CASSLRENTEAFF
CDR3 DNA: TGCGCCAGCAGCTTGAGGGAGAACACTGAAGCTTTCTTT

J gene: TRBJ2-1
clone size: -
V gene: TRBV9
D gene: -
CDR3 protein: CASSARGYNEQFF
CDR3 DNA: TGTGCCAGCAGCGCTAGGGGGTACAATGAGCAGTTCTTC

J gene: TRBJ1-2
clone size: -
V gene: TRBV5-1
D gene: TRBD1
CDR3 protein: CASSPTGSRYTF
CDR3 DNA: TGCGCCAGCAGTCCGACAGGGTCCCGCTACACCTTC

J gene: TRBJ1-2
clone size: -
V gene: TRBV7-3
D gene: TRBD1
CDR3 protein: CASSQGQGAEGYTF
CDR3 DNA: TGTGCCAGCAGCCAGGGACAGGGGGCAGAAGGCTACACCTTC

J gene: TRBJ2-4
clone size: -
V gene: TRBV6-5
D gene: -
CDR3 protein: CASSYSGGLAKNIQYF
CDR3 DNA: TGTGCCAGCAGTTACTCAGGGGGGCTAGCCAAAAACATTCAGTACTTC